This T cell receptor beta chain was observed in a study of CD8 T cells in Susac syndrome. Reverse transcription of about 0.5 to 1 ug RNA was carried out with random hexamers. TCRdb re-called the immunoSEQ multiplex PCR reads with MiXCR, one entry per CDR3 protein. The sample consists of 150,000 to 160,000 distinct CDR3 sequences, over 85% of them appearing once. It was negative isolation that provided the CD8+ and CD4+ T cells, whereas TEMRA cells were enriched by FACS. V gave up 6 bases and J gave up 0 bases, with 9 bases separating them. The CDR3 runs 14 residues. The germline CDR1 and CDR2 sequences are MNHEY and SMNVEV (reference sequence).

The source of this sequence is a human donor with multiple sclerosis. V is TRBV27 and J is TRBJ1-5, with D perhaps TRBD1 (6 bases). What was sequenced was CD8+ T cells from PBMCs. DNA for the CDR3: TGTGCCAGCAGAGGGGGAGGTAGCAATCAGCCCCAGCATTTT. Translated, it gives CASRGGGSNQPQHF.